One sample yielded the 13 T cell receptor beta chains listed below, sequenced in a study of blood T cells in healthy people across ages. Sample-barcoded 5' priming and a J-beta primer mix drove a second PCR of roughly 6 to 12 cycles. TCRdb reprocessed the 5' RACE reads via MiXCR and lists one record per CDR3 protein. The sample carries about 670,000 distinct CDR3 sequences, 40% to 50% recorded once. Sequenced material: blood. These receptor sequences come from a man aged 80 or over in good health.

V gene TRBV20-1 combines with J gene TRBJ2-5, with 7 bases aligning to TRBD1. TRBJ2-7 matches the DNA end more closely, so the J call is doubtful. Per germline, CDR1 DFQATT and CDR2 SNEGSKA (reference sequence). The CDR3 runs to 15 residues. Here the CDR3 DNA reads TGCAGTGCTAGGATGGGACAGAAATTAACCGGCGAGCAGTACTTC. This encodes CSARMGQKLTGEQYF.

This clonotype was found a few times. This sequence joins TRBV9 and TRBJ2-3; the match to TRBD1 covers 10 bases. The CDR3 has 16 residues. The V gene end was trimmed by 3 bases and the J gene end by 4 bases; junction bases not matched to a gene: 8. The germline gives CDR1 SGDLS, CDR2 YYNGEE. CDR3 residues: CASSAGDRGLPDTQYF. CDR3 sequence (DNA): TGTGCCAGCAGCGCGGGGGACAGGGGTCTACCAGATACGCAGTATTTT.

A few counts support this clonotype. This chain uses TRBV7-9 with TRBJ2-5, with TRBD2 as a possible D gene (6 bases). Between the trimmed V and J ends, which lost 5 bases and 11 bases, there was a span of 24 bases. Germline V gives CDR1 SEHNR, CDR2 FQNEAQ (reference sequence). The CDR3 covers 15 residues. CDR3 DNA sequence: TGTGCCAGCAGCCCCACCGGACTAAGATTAGGGGAGCAGTACTTC. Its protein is CASSPTGLRLGEQYF.

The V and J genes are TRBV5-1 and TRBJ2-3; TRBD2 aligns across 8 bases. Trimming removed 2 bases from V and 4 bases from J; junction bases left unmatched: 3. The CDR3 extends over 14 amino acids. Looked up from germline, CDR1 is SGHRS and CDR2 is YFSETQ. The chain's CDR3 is CASSFSAGADTQYF. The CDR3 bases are TGCGCCAGCAGCTTCTCAGCGGGAGCAGATACGCAGTATTTT. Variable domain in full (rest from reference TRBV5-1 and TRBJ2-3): KAGVTQTPRYLIKTRGQQVTLSCSPISGHRSVSWYQQTPGQGLQFLFEYFSETQRNKGNFPGRFSGRQFSNSRSEMNVSTLELGDSALYLCASSFSAGADTQYFGPGTRLTVL.

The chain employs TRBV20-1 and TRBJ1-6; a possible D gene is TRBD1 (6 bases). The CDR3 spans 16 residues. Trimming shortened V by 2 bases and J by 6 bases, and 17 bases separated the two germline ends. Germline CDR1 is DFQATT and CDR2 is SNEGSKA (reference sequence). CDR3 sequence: CSARFINARGNSPLHF. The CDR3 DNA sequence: TGCAGTGCTAGATTTATCAACGCCAGGGGTAATTCACCCCTCCACTTT.

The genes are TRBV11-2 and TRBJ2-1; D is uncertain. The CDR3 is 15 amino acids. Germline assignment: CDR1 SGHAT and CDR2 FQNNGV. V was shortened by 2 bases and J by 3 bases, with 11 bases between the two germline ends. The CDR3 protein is CASSLFFADYNEQFF. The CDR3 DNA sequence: TGTGCCAGCAGCTTATTTTTCGCGGACTACAATGAGCAGTTCTTC.

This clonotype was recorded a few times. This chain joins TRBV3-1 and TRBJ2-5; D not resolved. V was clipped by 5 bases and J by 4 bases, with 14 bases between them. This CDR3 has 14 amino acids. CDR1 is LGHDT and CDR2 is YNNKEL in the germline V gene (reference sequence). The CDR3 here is CASSTRTLAETQYF. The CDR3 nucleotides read TGTGCCAGCAGCACACGGACGTTGGCAGAGACCCAGTACTTC.

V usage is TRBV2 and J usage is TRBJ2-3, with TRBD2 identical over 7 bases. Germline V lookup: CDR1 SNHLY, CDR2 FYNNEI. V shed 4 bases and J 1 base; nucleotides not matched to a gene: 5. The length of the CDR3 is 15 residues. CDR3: CASSVAAGGTDTQYF. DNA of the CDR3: TGTGCCAGCAGTGTTGCGGCGGGGGGCACAGATACGCAGTATTTT.

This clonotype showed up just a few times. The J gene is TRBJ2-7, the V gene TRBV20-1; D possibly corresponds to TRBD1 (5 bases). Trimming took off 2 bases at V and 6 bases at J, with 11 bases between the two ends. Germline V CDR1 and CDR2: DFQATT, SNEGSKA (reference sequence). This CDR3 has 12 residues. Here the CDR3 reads CSARQGFAEQYF. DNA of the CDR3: TGCAGTGCTAGACAGGGCTTTGCCGAGCAGTACTTC.

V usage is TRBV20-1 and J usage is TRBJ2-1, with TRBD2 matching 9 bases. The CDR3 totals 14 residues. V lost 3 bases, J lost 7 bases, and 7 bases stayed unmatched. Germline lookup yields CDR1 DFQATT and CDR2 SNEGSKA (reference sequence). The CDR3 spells CSASGAGGVNEQFF. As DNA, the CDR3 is TGCAGTGCTAGTGGTGCGGGAGGGGTTAATGAGCAGTTCTTC.

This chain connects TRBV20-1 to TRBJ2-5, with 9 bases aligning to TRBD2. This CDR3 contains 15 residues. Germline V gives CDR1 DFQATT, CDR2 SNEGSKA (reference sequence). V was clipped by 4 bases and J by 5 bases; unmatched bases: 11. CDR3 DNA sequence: TGCAGTGCTAAACCTCAGCGGGGGGTGAGGGAGACCCAGTACTTC. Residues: CSAKPQRGVRETQYF.

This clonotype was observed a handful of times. CDR3 DNA sequence: TGTGCCAGCAGCCTCTGGACAGGGGAAGCAGATACGCAGTATTTT. As protein: CASSLWTGEADTQYF. The chain uses TRBV3-1 and TRBJ2-3, with 9 positions matching TRBD1. V was pared by 4 bases and J by 4 bases, with 6 bases of the junction left unmatched. CDR1 and CDR2 from the germline V gene are LGHDT and YNNKEL (reference sequence). This CDR3 is built from 15 residues.

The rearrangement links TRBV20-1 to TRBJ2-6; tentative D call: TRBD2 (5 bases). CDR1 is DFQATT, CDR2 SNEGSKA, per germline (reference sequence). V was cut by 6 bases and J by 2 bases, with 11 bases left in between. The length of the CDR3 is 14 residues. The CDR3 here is CSAASSTGANVLTF. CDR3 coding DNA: TGCAGTGCAGCATCTAGCACTGGGGCCAACGTCCTGACTTTC.